This T cell receptor (beta chain) was retrieved from a study of beta chain features in type 1 diabetes listed by TCRdb under 2018. Background on the whole study: No differences in mean age, gender distribution, total cell number or subset yield were found between patients and healthy donors. Whereas all 30 or so donors provided naive and central memory subsets, regulatory and stem cell-like memory subsets were isolated from just 8 patients and roughly 8 healthy donors. A total of 85 million to 140 million sorted cells were examined across all samples, and the number of cells per subset was strongly correlated with RNA yield. In the study, TCRB repertoires of sorted circulating CD4+ T cell subsets from recently diagnosed type 1 diabetes patients were compared with those of matched healthy donors. Summary of the overall study and its limitations: A moderate but significant shortening of TCRB CDR3 length was observed in type 1 diabetes patients in all four CD4+ subsets. PCR may preferentially amplify shorter templates, but because patient and control samples were amplified and corrected together, any resulting skew would affect both groups equally. The naive, central memory and regulatory TCRB repertoires appeared to resemble one another more closely among patients than among healthy donors. Because cDNA was sequenced instead of genomic DNA, highly expressing activated cells could be over-represented, though the groups showed no difference in activation or CD3 levels. Because small numbers of individuals were included in the HLA sub-analyses, any influence of HLA type on TCRB rearrangement was left unresolved. At VDJ recombination sites, type 1 diabetes patients had fewer insertions and more deleted nucleotides, which implies abnormalities in thymic rearrangement.

The High Capacity cDNA Reverse Transcription Kit was used to reverse transcribe all of the isolated RNA, meaning that expressed TCRB transcripts were what got sequenced. Deep immunoSEQ sequencing was applied to naive, central memory and regulatory T cell samples, giving an average of approximately 3.8 million total reads per sample. Sorted cells were lysed in RLT buffer, and RNA was extracted using DNase-treated RNeasy Micro or Mini kits according to cell number. Each cell subset was processed on its own to prevent cross-contamination, while patient and healthy donor samples were processed together. TCRB sequences were amplified from cDNA with the immunoSEQ multiplex PCR, producing 87-bp fragments spanning the CDR3 region. The amplicons were sequenced using the Illumina HiSeq platform. Per the source publication's procedure: PCR bias was computationally corrected using synthetic template baselines, reads within Hamming distance 2 were collapsed, and singletons that could not be merged were discarded. Reads were aligned against IMGT to assign V, D and J genes, CDR3 length and insertions or deletions at six rearrangement sites. Within each subset, clonotype counts were normalized to the number of sorted cells before true diversity and Gini coefficients were calculated with the tcR R package. The overlap coefficient, calculated on TCRB nucleotide sequences, was used to quantify repertoire sharing. Out-of-frame TCRB sequences from naive cells were analyzed to stand in for the pre-selection repertoire. TCRdb took over this immuneACCESS table, retaining in-frame rearrangements with V and J assigned. Such tables are incomplete; in checked studies, under half of the missing clones stem from an unresolved V gene, and the remainder is unexplained. V and J calls and clone size are those listed in that table; D and trimming were worked out from the DNA. The table for this sample lists hundreds of thousands of clones; 10% to 15% of them were counted only once. Of the sample, 0.02% to 0.025% falls within the top ten clones.

Sequences MNHNS (CDR1) and SASEGT (CDR2) are obtained from the germline V gene. Deletion took 7 bases off V and 0 bases off J, with a span of 13 bases between the germline ends. Including cysteine and phenylalanine, the CDR3 has 15 amino acids. The retained sequence is limited to the CDR3, 45 bases, with the frame set at the first base. A single peripheral blood draw of approximately 0.11 L on average was collected from each donor into heparinised tubes. Naive, central memory, regulatory and stem cell-like memory CD4+ T cells were sorted on a BD FACSAria II using a panel including CD45RO, CCR7, CD25, CD127, CD95 and CD27. All sorted populations exceeded 95% purity. Right away, PBMCs were isolated by Lymphoprep density gradient centrifugation and were stained directly, with no culture step. So that batch effects would be minimized, each experiment stained and sorted samples in pairs, pairing one healthy donor with one patient.

This clone was seen a handful of times. Its recognized antigen is unknown. Base quality data are lacking; no much larger clone is found one base away. Recombination joined TRBV6-1 with TRBJ2-1; TRBD1 could be the D gene, as 5 bases match. The clonotype comes from a man between 18 and 35 years old with type 1 diabetes. The source material was naive CD4+ T cells from blood. This sample's cell subset or site label indicates: true naive CD4+ T cells. The CDR3 has the sequence CASKKGSSSYNEQFF. The DNA is TGTGCCAGCAAGAAGGGGTCTAGCTCCTACAATGAGCAGTTCTTC.